These 12 T cell receptor beta chains share one sample of origin, sequenced in a study of T cell responses to AZD1222 COVID-19 vaccine. Sequencing used immunoSEQ multiplex PCR; TCRdb keeps in-frame clones, though not all of them. The data show fewer than 200,000 clones, with 85% to 90% seen just once and under 6.5% held by the top ten. This material consisted of peripheral blood, taken on day 0 of AZD1222 vaccination. These TCRs come from an adult in good health.

This clone was picked up one time. The same CDR3 also results from other DNA sequences found in this sample. V and J are TRBV18 and TRBJ1-2; D is uncertain. This CDR3 region has 15 residues. V lost 0 bases, J lost 0 bases, and 8 bases lay in between. Germline V lookup: CDR1 KGHSH, CDR2 LQKENI. CDR3 residues: CASSPPAGTNYGYTF. The CDR3 region has the DNA TGTGCCAGCTCACCACCGGCAGGAACTAACTATGGCTACACCTTC.

This clone appeared once. The chain uses TRBV7-2 and TRBJ1-2; D not resolved. This CDR3 contains 17 residues. V was cut by 0 bases and J by 3 bases, with 17 bases left in between. The germline gives CDR1 SGHTA, CDR2 FQGNSA. The CDR3 sequence: CASSLAVDWRADYGYTF. In nucleotides, the CDR3 is TGTGCCAGCAGCTTAGCGGTTGATTGGCGGGCAGACTATGGCTACACCTTC.

The CDR3 here is CASSLDPSGLTDTQYF. Written as DNA, the CDR3 is TGCGCCAGCAGCTTGGATCCTAGCGGACTCACAGATACGCAGTATTTT. The gene calls are TRBV5-1 and TRBJ2-3, with TRBD2 identical over 7 bases. With V trimmed by 0 bases and J by 2 bases, 6 bases remained unmatched. The CDR3 totals 16 residues. The germline gives CDR1 SGHRS, CDR2 YFSETQ.

The chain combines TRBV5-1 with TRBJ1-5; D is unclear. The CDR3 extends over 14 amino acids. Germline CDR1 SGHRS, CDR2 YFSETQ. Trimming removed 3 bases at V and 0 bases at J, with 7 bases between. CDR3 amino acids: CASSSGDSNQPQHF. The CDR3 bases are TGCGCCAGCAGCTCAGGCGATAGCAATCAGCCCCAGCATTTT.

The gene calls are TRBV3-1 (or the pseudogene TRBV3-2) and TRBJ2-1; 8 positions agree with TRBD1. In germline, CDR1 is LGHDT, CDR2 YNNKEL (reference sequence). J was trimmed by 3 bases and V by 4 bases; bases with no gene match: 5. CDR3 length: 15 residues. The CDR3 nucleotides are TGTGCCAGCAGCCTCCAGGGGGCGGTCTACAATGAGCAGTTCTTC. Its protein is CASSLQGAVYNEQFF.

This chain joins TRBV6-5 and TRBJ2-1; 10 bases are shared with TRBD2. The CDR3 has 15 residues. J was trimmed by 1 base and V by 6 bases; bases with no gene match: 3. Germline CDR1 MNHEY, CDR2 SVGAGI. The CDR3, as DNA: TGTGCCAGCAGCGTAGCGGGGGGTTCCTACAATGAGCAGTTCTTC. Translating it yields CASSVAGGSYNEQFF.

The gene calls are TRBV23-1 and TRBJ2-7; D not resolved. TRBV23-1 is treated as an ORF (open reading frame) with a function not yet certain. The CDR3 length is 15 residues. Trimming pared 0 bases from V and 4 bases from J, leaving 13 bases between. In DNA form, the CDR3 reads TGCGCCAGCAGTCAATCGAAGAACTCGAGTTACGAGCAGTACTTC. It yields the protein CASSQSKNSSYEQYF.

The V gene is TRBV6-5, the J gene TRBJ2-2; maybe TRBD2 (6 bases). The CDR3 has 14 amino acids. The germline gives CDR1 MNHEY, CDR2 SVGAGI. With 2 bases removed from V and 7 bases from J, the gap between germline ends came to 11 bases. The DNA of the CDR3 is TGTGCCAGCAGTTACGAAGGGAGGAACGGGGAGCTGTTTTTT. Translating gives CASSYEGRNGELFF.

This rearrangement joins TRBV29-1 to TRBJ2-7; the match to TRBD1 covers 11 bases. The CDR3 has 14 residues. The V and J ends lost 6 bases and 4 bases, in that order; junction bases with no gene match: 8. Germline V gene data show CDR1 as SQVTM and CDR2 as ANQGSEA. The chain's CDR3 is CSVIPGQGGYEQYF. CDR3 nucleotides: TGCAGCGTAATCCCGGGACAGGGGGGATACGAGCAGTACTTC.

Worth noting for this clone: One junction end does not reproduce the germline sequence, and a read error may be involved. The chain carries TRBV28 and TRBJ1-5; D gene unclear. The CDR3 runs 15 residues. Germline assignment: CDR1 MDHEN and CDR2 SYDVKM. CDR3 sequence reads: CAGSLLPYSNQPQHF. DNA for the CDR3: TGTGCCGGCAGTTTGCTCCCTTATAGCAATCAGCCCCAGCATTTT.

This chain connects TRBV11-2 to TRBJ2-1; 8 bases fit TRBD2. After removal of 5 bases from V and 10 bases from J, the junction contained 16 bases not matched to a gene. CDR3 size: 16 residues. Germline-derived CDR1 and CDR2 are SGHAT and FQNNGV. CDR3 sequence (DNA): TGTGCCAGCAGCGAAACCCGGGAGGGAACCCTCTCCGAGCAGTTCTTC. It encodes CASSETREGTLSEQFF.

V gene TRBV7-9 combines with J gene TRBJ1-4, with D possibly TRBD1 on 5 matching bases. Trimming took 5 bases from V and 4 from J, leaving 11 bases between them. This CDR3 is 14 amino acids long. Germline CDR1 SEHNR, CDR2 FQNEAQ (reference sequence). CDR3 sequence reads: CASSQGQHNEKLFF. The CDR3 region has the DNA TGTGCCAGCAGCCAGGGTCAGCATAATGAAAAACTGTTTTTT.